A selection of T cell receptor beta chains follows, all from one sample in a study of T cells expressing NK-cell markers. No DNA is given; TCRdb re-called the 5' RACE reads and lists each CDR3 protein once. Recorded for this sample: roughly 430,000 distinct CDR3 sequences. Sequenced sample: blood T cells: a sorted CD56 or NKG2C T cell subset, CD4+ or CD8+ T cells, or bulk PBMC T cells (not recorded which). The receptors were sampled from a woman between 18 and 75 years old in good health. Each CDR3 is given with its conserved first and last residue.

j_call | v_call | cdr3_length | cdr3_aa
TRBJ1-2 | TRBV30 | 12 | CAWSGANYGYTF
TRBJ2-5 | TRBV10-2 | 16 | CASSVTPGLLEETQYF
TRBJ2-3 | TRBV5-1 | 17 | CASSLDTTSFSTDTQYF
TRBJ2-2 | TRBV9 | 15 | CASSVAGQGPGELFF
TRBJ1-1 | TRBV7-8 | 15 | CASSSPYRATTEAFF
TRBJ1-2 | TRBV18 | 14 | CASSPDDRFDGYTF
TRBJ1-5 | TRBV5-1 | 14 | CASSLEGASQPQHF
TRBJ2-4 | TRBV11-2 | 13 | CASSGGARNIQYF
TRBJ2-1 | TRBV3-1 | 18 | CASSHLKSLAGGYNEQFF
TRBJ1-1 | TRBV20-1 | 16 | CSARGDRPSPNTEAFF
TRBJ2-1 | TRBV3-1 | 14 | CASSPLRTTNEQFF
TRBJ2-3 | TRBV7-8 | 14 | CASSLVIRTDTQYF
TRBJ1-2 | TRBV12-3/TRBV12-4 | 11 | CASISIYGYTF
TRBJ2-1 | TRBV20-1 | 14 | CSAPADVTYNEQFF
TRBJ1-1 | TRBV20-1 | 13 | CSASGSGHTEAFF
TRBJ2-5 | TRBV20-1 | 11 | CSAAPGETQYF
TRBJ1-1 | TRBV5-6 | 13 | CASSWGGRTEAFF
TRBJ2-3 | TRBV11-2 | 16 | CASSLEAGGVPDTQYF
TRBJ1-2 | TRBV11-2 | 12 | CASSWESYGYTF
TRBJ2-7 | TRBV5-5 | 14 | CASSLVLAAYEQYF
TRBJ2-5 | TRBV7-2 | 14 | CASSSFVLQETQYF
TRBJ2-7 | TRBV28 | 14 | CASSPSQGWYEQYF
TRBJ2-5 | TRBV5-4 | 13 | CASSLLRWETQYF
TRBJ2-3 | TRBV5-4 | 15 | CASSPTSGDTDTQYF
TRBJ1-2 | TRBV20-1 | 13 | CSAVTQGLVGYTF
TRBJ1-6 | TRBV7-2 | 15 | CASSGQGARNSPLHF
TRBJ2-1 | TRBV20-1 | 15 | CSAGTSGIPYNEQFF
TRBJ2-2 | TRBV7-3 | 13 | CASSLAGSGELFF
TRBJ2-5 | TRBV6-2/TRBV6-3 | 15 | CASSPTRLSVETQYF
TRBJ2-3 | TRBV7-3 | 15 | CASSFSGGKADTQYF
TRBJ2-1 | TRBV20-1 | 14 | CSAGVGDTLNEQFF
TRBJ2-6 | TRBV4-3 | 17 | CASSQGTGGGGANVLTF
TRBJ2-2 | TRBV2 | 15 | CASSEDRYNTGELFF